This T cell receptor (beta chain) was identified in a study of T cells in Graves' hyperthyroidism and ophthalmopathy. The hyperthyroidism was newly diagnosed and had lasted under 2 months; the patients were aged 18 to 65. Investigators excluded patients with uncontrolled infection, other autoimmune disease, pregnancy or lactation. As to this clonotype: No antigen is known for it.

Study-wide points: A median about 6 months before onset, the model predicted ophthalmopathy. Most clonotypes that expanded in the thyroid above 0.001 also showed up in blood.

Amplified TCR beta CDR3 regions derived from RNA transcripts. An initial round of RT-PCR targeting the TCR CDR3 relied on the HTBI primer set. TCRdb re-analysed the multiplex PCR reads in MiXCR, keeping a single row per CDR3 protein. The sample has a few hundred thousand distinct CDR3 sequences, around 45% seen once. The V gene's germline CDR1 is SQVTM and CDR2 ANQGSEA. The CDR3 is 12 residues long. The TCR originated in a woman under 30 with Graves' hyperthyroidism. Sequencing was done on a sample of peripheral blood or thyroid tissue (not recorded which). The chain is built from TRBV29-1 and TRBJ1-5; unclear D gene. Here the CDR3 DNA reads TGCATCCCTTACCGTAGCAATCAGCCCCAGCATTTT. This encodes CIPYRSNQPQHF.